This T cell receptor (beta chain) was documented in a study of beta chain features in type 1 diabetes. Study in general: Analysis included over 90 million sorted cells drawn from all samples. Study-wide results and limits: Type 1 diabetes patients had moderately but significantly shorter TCRB CDR3s in all four CD4+ subsets. HLA effects on TCRB rearrangement stayed unresolved here.

Isolated RNA was reverse transcribed in full, so expressed TCRB transcripts were sequenced. Assay used: immunoSEQ multiplex PCR; TCRdb lists only in-frame clones, some missing. The sample includes hundreds of thousands of clones, more than 12% seen only once; the top ten take just under 0.04%. Markers CD45RO/CCR7/CD25/CD127/CD95/CD27 served to sort CD4+ naive, central memory, regulatory and stem cell-like memory cells. This clone appeared a few times. Its antigen is still unknown. This sequence originates from a man in his late teens or twenties with type 1 diabetes. The sequencing input was naive CD4+ T cells from blood.

The CDR3 loop reads CASSQPGTGQETQYF. The CDR3 region has the DNA TGCGCCAGCAGCCAACCCGGGACGGGCCAAGAGACCCAGTACTTC. The chain is built from TRBV4-1 and TRBJ2-5, with D possibly being TRBD1 or TRBD2 (5 bases each). This CDR3 has 15 amino acids. In germline, CDR1 is MGHRA, CDR2 YSYEKL. V lost 2 bases and J 1 base, leaving 11 bases between the germline ends.